The 13 T cell receptor beta chains reported below all come from one sample, sequenced in a study of T cells in localized non-small cell lung cancer. The assay was immunoSEQ multiplex PCR, and TCRdb's table has in-frame clones only and misses some. Of 35,000 or so clones listed, 88% were seen once; the top ten hold roughly 2.5%. This sample comprised peripheral blood, obtained before any cancer treatment. The receptors were gathered from a woman between 40 and 69 years old with stage I lung adenocarcinoma.

The chain links TRBV6-4 to TRBJ1-5, with 8 bases lining up with TRBD1. The CDR3 length is 15 residues. CDR1 is MRHNA and CDR2 is SNTAGT in the germline V gene. Unmatched junction bases numbered 11, after V lost 6 bases and J lost 7 bases. CDR3 sequence (DNA): TGTGCCAGCAGCGTAGAAGGGACAGGCGGACAGCCCCAGCATTTT. This translates into CASSVEGTGGQPQHF.

The chain couples TRBV18 to TRBJ2-1; TRBD2 agrees at 8 bases. The CDR3 totals 15 residues. Germline V lookup: CDR1 KGHSH, CDR2 LQKENI. V lost 0 bases and J lost 4; bases outside the gene matches: 2. The CDR3 DNA reads as TGTGCCAGCTCACCACCACTAGCGGAGTACAATGAGCAGTTCTTC. This encodes CASSPPLAEYNEQFF. The full variable domain, in which reference TRBV18 and TRBJ2-1 provide the parts outside the CDR3, is NAGVMQNPRHLVRRRGQEARLRCSPMKGHSHVYWYRQLPEEGLKFMVYLQKENIIDESGMPKERFSAEFPKEGPSILRIQQVVRGDSAAYFCASSPPLAEYNEQFFGPGTRLTVL.

The chain couples TRBV2 to TRBJ2-1; 8 bases fit TRBD1. The CDR3 consists of 13 residues. Germline-derived CDR1 and CDR2 are SNHLY and FYNNEI. The junction had 2 bases not matched to a gene; V was cut back by 3 bases and J by 7 bases. In DNA, the CDR3 is TGTGCCAGCAGTGAGACAGGGGTAAATGAGCAGTTCTTC. Protein product: CASSETGVNEQFF. The full variable domain, with the rest looked up from reference TRBV2 and TRBJ2-1, is EPEVTQTPSHQVTQMGQEVILRCVPISNHLYFYWYRQILGQKVEFLVSFYNNEISEKSEIFDDQFSVERPDGSNFTLKIRSTKLEDSAMYFCASSETGVNEQFFGPGTRLTVL.

V usage is TRBV28 and J usage is TRBJ2-2; D ambiguous. V was cut by 8 bases and J by 0 bases, with 10 bases left in between. The CDR3 runs to 14 residues. Germline V gene lookup returns CDR1 MDHEN and CDR2 SYDVKM. CDR3 nucleotides: TGTGCCAGCGGACCGCCTGCGAACACCGGGGAGCTGTTTTTT. It encodes CASGPPANTGELFF.

The chain employs TRBV9 and TRBJ1-5, with 10 nucleotides matching TRBD1. V was clipped by 4 bases and J by 0 bases; unmatched bases: 10. Germline lookup yields CDR1 SGDLS and CDR2 YYNGEE. CDR3 size: 18 residues. CDR3 sequence: CASSPGQGGGYSNQPQHF. CDR3 DNA sequence: TGTGCCAGCAGCCCCGGACAGGGGGGGGGTTATAGCAATCAGCCCCAGCATTTT.

The rearrangement uses TRBV5-4 and TRBJ2-3; TRBD2 matches 8 bases. Looked up from germline, CDR1 is SGHNT and CDR2 is YYREEE (reference sequence). The trim removed 4 bases at V and 1 base at J, leaving 8 bases unmatched. The CDR3 extends over 16 amino acids. CDR3 in amino acids: CASSKLAGTGTDTQYF. CDR3 coding DNA: TGTGCCAGCAGCAAATTAGCGGGAACGGGCACAGATACGCAGTATTTT.

This chain joins TRBV30 and TRBJ1-5; a weak D match, TRBD1 (5 bases). There are 14 residues in the CDR3. Trimming left V 2 bases short and J 6 bases short, with 14 bases between. Germline V gene data show CDR1 as GTSNPN and CDR2 as SVGIG (reference sequence). CDR3 nucleotides: TGTGCCTGGAGTTCAGGGCCTATGTCTCAGCCCCAGCATTTT. Protein: CAWSSGPMSQPQHF.

This chain joins TRBV5-4 and TRBJ1-2, with 8 bases lining up with TRBD1. Germline V gives CDR1 SGHNT, CDR2 YYREEE (reference sequence). V lost 0 bases and J lost 6; bases outside the gene matches: 4. The CDR3 loop spans 14 amino acids. CDR3: CASSLVDREDGYTF. The CDR3 nucleotides read TGTGCCAGCAGCTTGGTGGACAGGGAGGATGGCTACACCTTC.

CDR3 residues: CASSMDNYNEQFF. The CDR3 DNA reads as TGTGCCAGTAGTATGGACAATTACAATGAGCAGTTCTTC. The V gene is TRBV19, the J gene TRBJ2-1; D is perhaps TRBD1 (5 bases). The V end was cut by 3 bases, the J end by 4 bases, with 7 bases between. The CDR3 totals 13 residues. Germline-derived CDR1 and CDR2 are LNHDA and SQIVND (reference sequence).

The chain links TRBV7-9 to TRBJ2-1, with a weak D call TRBD1 (5 bases). The CDR3 contains 17 residues. Germline V gene lookup returns CDR1 SEHNR and CDR2 FQNEAQ (reference sequence). V dropped 3 bases and J dropped 0 bases, with 15 bases sitting between them. This chain's CDR3 is CASSFLGAASSYNEQFF. The CDR3 nucleotides are TGTGCCAGCAGCTTCCTTGGGGCGGCCAGCTCCTACAATGAGCAGTTCTTC.

The V gene is TRBV5-6, the J gene TRBJ2-7; D is unclear. Per germline, CDR1 SGHDT and CDR2 YYEEEE. The V end was cut by 5 bases, the J end by 4 bases, with 7 bases between. This CDR3 region has 11 residues. CDR3 protein: CASSFEYEQYF. For the CDR3, the DNA is TGTGCCAGCAGTTTCGAATACGAGCAGTACTTC.

This sequence joins TRBV4-2 and TRBJ2-1; 7 bases are a match to TRBD1. Unmatched junction bases numbered 13, after V lost 7 bases and J lost 7 bases. There are 15 residues in the CDR3. From germline, CDR1 is LGHNA and CDR2 YNFKEQ. The CDR3 DNA follows: TGTGCCAGCAACCAGGGGGACACATGGGAGAATGAGCAGTTCTTC. Translating it yields CASNQGDTWENEQFF.

The rearrangement links TRBV2 to TRBJ1-2, with TRBD1 matching over 9 bases. There are 14 residues in the CDR3. The V segment lost 6 bases and the J segment 1 base; nucleotides outside the gene matches: 3. Germline V lookup: CDR1 SNHLY, CDR2 FYNNEI. CDR3 nucleotides: TGTGCCAGCAGCCCGACAGGGGGTAACTATGGCTACACCTTC. It encodes CASSPTGGNYGYTF. Filled out from reference TRBV2 and TRBJ1-2, the complete variable domain reads EPEVTQTPSHQVTQMGQEVILRCVPISNHLYFYWYRQILGQKVEFLVSFYNNEISEKSEIFDDQFSVERPDGSNFTLKIRSTKLEDSAMYFCASSPTGGNYGYTFGSGTRLTVV.